This T cell receptor beta chain originates from a study of shared clonotypes between healthy human individuals. The study's findings and limits: Naive subsets usually exceeded memory subsets in estimated richness.

A remark on this clone: Antigen: not known.

Germline lookup yields CDR1 SGHRS and CDR2 YFSETQ. V dropped 2 bases and J dropped 7; count of bases not matched to a gene: 9. The CDR3 sequence is 14 residues long. The authors distributed each subset's genomic DNA evenly over several immunoSEQ plates. TCRdb keeps only in-frame clones here, not all; method: immunoSEQ multiplex PCR. The sample records fewer than 3 million clones, 85% to 95% being singletons. The J gene is TRBJ2-7, the V gene TRBV5-1; TRBD2 agrees at 7 bases. This TCR was sampled from a man between 18 and 29 years old in good health. Some clones in this sample may be carry-over from other donors' samples. Specimen: naive CD4+ T cells from PBMCs. The subset here: CD45RA+ positively selected. DNA of the CDR3: TGCGCCAGCAGCTTAGGGCCCTCCGGGGGGGAGCAGTACTTC. Its protein is CASSLGPSGGEQYF.